This entry lists 29 T cell receptor beta chains sequenced from one sample in a study of blood T cell repertoires in COVID-19. This table comes from immunoSEQ multiplex PCR, and its TCRdb copy is limited to in-frame clones, with some not included. In the table there are more than 300,000 clones, 87% of which are singletons. The sequenced material came from peripheral blood. These receptors came from a woman in her thirties with COVID-19, enrolled during active disease.

V and J are TRBV2 and TRBJ1-2, with 7 bases matching TRBD1. Per germline, CDR1 SNHLY and CDR2 FYNNEI. The trim removed 1 base at V and 6 bases at J, leaving 5 bases unmatched. This CDR3 has 14 residues. CDR3 region: CASSEGLTGDGYTF. CDR3 nucleotides: TGTGCCAGCAGTGAAGGACTCACAGGGGATGGCTACACCTTC.

The CDR3 nucleotides read TGTGCCAGCAGCTTCTGGGACAGGGATATCAACGAGCAGTACTTC. Residues: CASSFWDRDINEQYF. The chain carries TRBV5-4 and TRBJ2-7, with 9 bases fitting TRBD1. The CDR3 loop spans 15 amino acids. CDR1 and CDR2 from the germline V gene are SGHNT and YYREEE (reference sequence). V lost 2 bases to trimming and J lost 5 bases; unmatched junction nucleotides: 8.

A word on this clone: At one of its ends the junction is not consistent with the germline gene, which may arise from a read error. The chain employs TRBV7-9 and TRBJ2-1, with 9 bases matching TRBD1. The CDR3 length is 14 residues. Germline assignment: CDR1 SEHNR and CDR2 FQNEAQ (reference sequence). CDR3 coding DNA: TGTGCCAGCAACTTACAGGGGGCGCCCCGCGAGCAGTTCTTC. Translating it yields CASNLQGAPREQFF.

This chain uses TRBV14 with TRBJ1-4, with D uncertain. V lost 4 bases to trimming and J lost 11 bases, with 11 bases between them. This CDR3 spans 12 amino acids. Looked up from germline, CDR1 is SGHDN and CDR2 is FVKESK. CDR3 protein: CASSPDQWKLFF. The CDR3 DNA sequence: TGTGCCAGCAGCCCCGATCAGTGGAAACTGTTTTTT.

This clone was observed a few times. The chain uses TRBV28 and TRBJ2-3; TRBD1 aligns across 12 bases. Germline CDR1 and CDR2: MDHEN and SYDVKM. The CDR3 covers 14 residues. The V and J ends lost 6 bases and 3 bases, in that order; junction bases with no gene match: 1. The CDR3 region has the DNA TGTGCCAGCAGGGGACAGGGGGCTACAGATACGCAGTATTTT. It yields the protein CASRGQGATDTQYF.

V is TRBV19 and J is TRBJ2-3, with 13 positions matching TRBD2. CDR3 length: 18 amino acids. The germline CDR1 and CDR2 sequences are LNHDA and SQIVND (reference sequence). Germline trimming cut 1 base from V and 4 bases from J; bases unmatched to any gene: 8. This CDR3 reads CASSIGPTSGRVPDTQYF. The DNA for the CDR3 is TGTGCCAGTAGTATAGGCCCTACTAGCGGGAGGGTTCCAGATACGCAGTATTTT.

The chain combines TRBV6-5 with TRBJ2-7; a possible D gene is TRBD2 (6 bases). With 2 bases removed from V and 10 bases from J, the gap between germline ends came to 24 bases. Germline V lookup: CDR1 MNHEY, CDR2 SVGAGI. CDR3 length: 16 residues. This chain's CDR3 is CASSYPRESGFLVQYF. The CDR3 coding sequence is TGTGCCAGCAGTTACCCCAGGGAGAGCGGGTTCCTCGTTCAGTACTTC.

This clone occurred once. The chain couples TRBV14 to TRBJ2-2; maybe TRBD1 (6 bases). Germline V gives CDR1 SGHDN, CDR2 FVKESK. The CDR3 is 15 residues long. V lost 3 bases and J lost 3, with 11 bases in between. The CDR3 is CASSHAQGYTGELFF. The CDR3, as DNA: TGTGCCAGCAGCCACGCCCAGGGGTACACCGGGGAGCTGTTTTTT.

V is TRBV7-6 and J is TRBJ2-1, with 11 bases aligning to TRBD1. Germline lookup yields CDR1 SGHVS and CDR2 FNYEAQ. CDR3 size: 16 residues. The ends lost 5 bases at V and 8 bases at J; junction bases unmatched: 11. The CDR3: CASSGPGTGGIDEQFF. In DNA form, the CDR3 reads TGTGCCAGCAGCGGTCCCGGGACAGGGGGAATTGATGAGCAGTTCTTC. Filled out from reference TRBV7-6 and TRBJ2-1, the complete variable domain reads GAGVSQSPRYKVTKRGQDVALRCDPISGHVSLYWYRQALGQGPEFLTYFNYEAQQDKSGLPNDRFSAERPEGSISTLTIQRTEQRDSAMYRCASSGPGTGGIDEQFFGPGTRLTVL.

The genes are TRBV7-6 and TRBJ1-3, with D maybe TRBD1 (5 bases). Trimming took 11 bases from V and 0 from J, leaving 11 bases between them. The CDR3 is 13 amino acids. CDR1 is SGHVS and CDR2 is FNYEAQ in the germline V gene. CDR3 nucleotide sequence: TGTGCCGCCAAGACAGCCTCTGGAAACACCATATATTTT. Translation: CAAKTASGNTIYF.

This chain connects TRBV5-1 to TRBJ2-1; TRBD1 aligns across 8 bases. This CDR3 is 15 amino acids long. Germline lookup yields CDR1 SGHRS and CDR2 YFSETQ. J was trimmed by 3 bases and V by 0 bases; bases with no gene match: 2. The DNA for the CDR3 is TGCGCCAGCAGCTTGGAGGGGACAGGCTACAATGAGCAGTTCTTC. Translating gives CASSLEGTGYNEQFF.

This chain joins TRBV6-6 and TRBJ2-2; 12 nucleotides match TRBD2. Germline V gene sequence: CDR1 MNHNY, CDR2 SVGAGI (reference sequence). The CDR3 runs 16 residues. With 2 bases clipped from V and 4 bases from J, the junction kept 2 bases outside the gene matches. CDR3 sequence reads: CASSYPSGRATGELFF. The CDR3 coding sequence is TGTGCCAGCAGTTACCCTAGCGGGAGGGCCACCGGGGAGCTGTTTTTT.

The chain's CDR3 is CASSLRDTQYF. CDR3 coding DNA: TGCGCCAGCAGCTTACGGGATACGCAGTATTTT. This rearrangement joins TRBV5-1 to TRBJ2-3; D is unresolved. Germline CDR1 and CDR2: SGHRS and YFSETQ. Deletions cut 2 bases from V and 6 bases from J, with 4 bases between. CDR3 length: 11 residues.

The chain couples TRBV7-2 to TRBJ2-7; 7 bases map to TRBD2. Germline CDR1 and CDR2: SGHTA and FQGNSA. J gave up 2 bases and V 1 base, and 14 bases lay outside the gene matches. The CDR3 length is 18 residues. CDR3 DNA sequence: TGTGCCAGCAGCTTAGTGACGGACCGTCGGGAGGCTGCCTACGAGCAGTACTTC. Amino acids: CASSLVTDRREAAYEQYF.

The gene calls are TRBV11-3 and TRBJ1-5; TRBD1 is a possible D gene (5 bases). V was pared by 3 bases and J by 2 bases, with 17 bases between. The CDR3 has 17 amino acids. CDR1 and CDR2 from the germline V gene are SGHNT and YENEEA. DNA for the CDR3: TGTGCCAGCAGCTTCATCGGGGGGAACAGGCGCAATCAGCCCCAGCATTTT. Its translation: CASSFIGGNRRNQPQHF.

The chain joins TRBV28 to TRBJ1-4; D remains unclear. From germline, CDR1 is MDHEN and CDR2 SYDVKM. With 9 bases removed from V and 8 bases from J, the gap between germline ends came to 7 bases. The CDR3 extends over 10 amino acids. The CDR3: CASFGEKLFF. CDR3 nucleotide sequence: TGTGCCAGTTTCGGGGAAAAACTGTTTTTT. Together with reference TRBV28 and TRBJ1-4, the CDR3 gives the full variable domain: DVKVTQSSRYLVKRTGEKVFLECVQDMDHENMFWYRQDPGLGLRLIYFSYDVKMKEKGDIPEGYSVSREKKERFSLILESASTNQTSMYLCASFGEKLFFGSGTQLSVL.

This chain uses TRBV4-3 with TRBJ2-4; D is possibly TRBD2 (5 bases). Germline V gives CDR1 LGHNA, CDR2 YSLEER. V was pared by 4 bases and J by 6 bases, with 13 bases between. This CDR3 has 14 residues. The DNA of the CDR3 is TGCGCCAGCAGCCCAGACGAGGGTGGAAACATTCAGTACTTC. It encodes CASSPDEGGNIQYF.

This chain joins TRBV7-2 and TRBJ2-5; a possible D gene is TRBD2 (6 bases). Trimming removed 2 bases from V and 3 bases from J, with 7 bases in between. The CDR3 has 13 residues. Per the germline V gene, CDR1 is SGHTA and CDR2 is FQGNSA. DNA for the CDR3: TGTGCCAGCAGCTTATGGGGGGAAGAGACCCAGTACTTC. Its protein product is CASSLWGEETQYF.

V and J are TRBV11-3 and TRBJ2-1, with TRBD2 matching over 13 bases. Germline V gene data show CDR1 as SGHNT and CDR2 as YENEEA. The V gene end was trimmed by 0 bases and the J gene end by 10 bases; junction bases not matched to a gene: 0. This CDR3 has 14 amino acids. The CDR3 sequence is CASSLETSGREQFF. As DNA, the CDR3 is TGTGCCAGCAGCTTAGAGACTAGCGGGAGGGAGCAGTTCTTC.

The chain combines TRBV10-1 with TRBJ2-1; weak D call: TRBD2 (6 bases). Germline V gene data show CDR1 as WNHNN and CDR2 as SYGVQD (reference sequence). The germline V and J ends were trimmed by 5 bases and 2 bases, with 16 bases remaining between them. This CDR3 contains 16 residues. The CDR3 nucleotides read TGCGCCAGCAGTTCTAGCGTTGGTGGGGCCTACAATGAGCAGTTCTTC. This sequence encodes CASSSSVGGAYNEQFF.

V and J are TRBV7-9 and TRBJ2-3; possibly TRBD1 for D (6 bases). Germline-derived CDR1 and CDR2 are SEHNR and FQNEAQ (reference sequence). V shed 5 bases and J shed 2 bases, with 11 bases lying between them. The CDR3 is 14 amino acids. CDR3 sequence reads: CASSLGHHTDTQYF. The DNA for the CDR3 is TGTGCCAGCAGCCTGGGACATCACACAGATACGCAGTATTTT.

The V and J genes are TRBV6-5 and TRBJ1-1, with D perhaps matching TRBD1 (6 bases). The V end was cut by 5 bases, the J end by 6 bases, with 13 bases between. Germline V CDR1 and CDR2: MNHEY, SVGAGI. The CDR3 is 13 residues long. CDR3 sequence reads: CASSTTGIPEAFF. In DNA, the CDR3 is TGTGCCAGCAGTACTACAGGGATACCTGAAGCTTTCTTT.

The chain carries TRBV11-2 and TRBJ2-1, with 7 bases aligning to TRBD1. J gave up 7 bases and V 2 bases, and 14 bases lay outside the gene matches. The CDR3 sequence is 17 residues long. Looked up from germline, CDR1 is SGHAT and CDR2 is FQNNGV. CDR3: CASSLRPTGIIGNEQFF. CDR3 coding DNA: TGTGCCAGCAGCTTACGCCCGACAGGGATAATAGGGAATGAGCAGTTCTTC.

Notes on this clone: Different DNA sequences within this sample yield the same CDR3. The chain combines TRBV11-3 with TRBJ2-7; TRBD1 is a possible D gene (6 bases). The CDR3 contains 13 residues. The ends were cut back, 5 bases at V and 2 bases at J, with 10 bases in the middle. The germline CDR1 and CDR2 sequences are SGHNT and YENEEA. The CDR3 DNA reads as TGTGCCAGCAGCCTCGGACAGACCTACGAGCAGTACTTC. The encoded protein is CASSLGQTYEQYF.

The chain recombines TRBV6-6 with TRBJ1-4, with TRBD1 matching over 10 bases. The CDR3 totals 15 residues. V lost 5 bases to trimming and J lost 5 bases; unmatched junction nucleotides: 5. Germline V gives CDR1 MNHNY, CDR2 SVGAGI (reference sequence). In DNA form, the CDR3 reads TGTGCCAGCAGTAGGACAGGGGGTGGGAATGAAAAACTGTTTTTT. Amino acid sequence: CASSRTGGGNEKLFF.

This clone turned up a few times. The chain joins TRBV6-1 to TRBJ2-1; TRBD2 might be the D (5 bases). The CDR3 is made up of 12 amino acids. Trimming stripped 2 bases from V and 9 bases from J, with 8 bases between. Germline V lookup: CDR1 MNHNS, CDR2 SASEGT. The CDR3 spells CASSELAGEQFF. The CDR3 bases are TGTGCCAGCAGTGAACTCGCGGGTGAGCAGTTCTTC.

CDR3 sequence reads: CAWNLAGFYEQYF. In nucleotides, the CDR3 is TGTGCCTGGAACCTAGCGGGGTTCTACGAGCAGTACTTC. The gene calls are TRBV30 and TRBJ2-7; TRBD2 matches at 9 bases. The V and J ends lost 4 bases and 3 bases, in that order; junction bases with no gene match: 4. The CDR3 has 13 residues. Germline lookup yields CDR1 GTSNPN and CDR2 SVGIG (reference sequence).

This chain links TRBV23-1 with TRBJ2-7; D might be TRBD1 (6 bases). TRBV23-1 is marked as an open reading frame, function uncertain. V dropped 5 bases and J dropped 5 bases, with 13 bases sitting between them. This CDR3 region has 13 residues. The CDR3 nucleotides are TGCGCCAGCAGTGGGCCAGGGGTGCACGAGCAGTACTTC. Translated: CASSGPGVHEQYF.

The genes are TRBV19 and TRBJ1-2; 8 bases are shared with TRBD1. Germline loops: CDR1 LNHDA, CDR2 SQIVND (reference sequence). This CDR3 region has 15 residues. V lost 0 bases and J lost 7; bases outside the gene matches: 7. In DNA, the CDR3 is TGTGCCAGTAGTATAGACGGACAGGGAAGTCGTGGCTACACCTTC. This sequence encodes CASSIDGQGSRGYTF. The full variable domain, completed using reference TRBV19 and TRBJ1-2, is DGGITQSPKYLFRKEGQNVTLSCEQNLNHDAMYWYRQDPGQGLRLIYYSQIVNDFQKGDIAEGYSVSREKKESFPLTVTSAQKNPTAFYLCASSIDGQGSRGYTFGSGTRLTVV.